One and the same sample provided the 17 T cell receptor beta chains below, sequenced in a study. TCRdb redid the calling of the 5' RACE reads with MiXCR, one entry per CDR3 protein. The sample carries 50,000 to 70,000 distinct CDR3 sequences, about a fifth recorded once. Treg sorting used a CD4+CD25+CD127-/low gate. Material: tumor-infiltrating Tregs sorted from the breast tumor. The receptors were gathered from a female donor with breast cancer.

There are many counts of this clonotype. V and J are TRBV28 and TRBJ1-3; D gene ambiguous. Trimming took off 7 bases at V and 4 bases at J, with 11 bases between the two ends. This CDR3 has 13 residues. Germline V gene data show CDR1 as MDHEN and CDR2 as SYDVKM. The CDR3 region is CASNPPLGNTIYF. The CDR3 DNA is TGTGCCAGCAACCCACCTTTAGGAAACACCATATATTTT.

This clonotype was counted between two and nine times. The chain is built from TRBV5-5 and TRBJ1-1; weak D call: TRBD1 (6 bases). The CDR3 sequence is 14 residues long. Germline values: CDR1 SGHKS, CDR2 YYEKEE (reference sequence). The V and J ends lost 0 bases and 4 bases respectively, with 10 bases between them. CDR3 in amino acids: CASSLDRAATEAFF. The CDR3 region has the DNA TGTGCCAGCAGCTTGGACAGGGCGGCCACTGAAGCTTTCTTT.

The chain carries TRBV3-1 and TRBJ1-1; 9 bases line up with TRBD1. V lost 4 bases, J lost 6 bases, and 9 bases stayed unmatched. Germline lookup yields CDR1 LGHDT and CDR2 YNNKEL (reference sequence). The CDR3 spans 15 residues. The CDR3 here is CASSPSGQGRAEAFF. The CDR3 bases are TGTGCCAGCAGCCCCTCCGGACAGGGGCGGGCTGAAGCTTTCTTT.

A few counts support this clonotype. V and J are TRBV4-1 and TRBJ2-6; maybe TRBD2 (6 bases). This CDR3 has 17 amino acids. The germline gives CDR1 MGHRA, CDR2 YSYEKL. The germline V and J ends were trimmed by 3 bases and 0 bases, with 12 bases remaining between them. This CDR3 is CASSHGRGGSGANVLTF. In DNA form, the CDR3 reads TGCGCCAGCAGCCATGGGCGGGGAGGCTCTGGGGCCAACGTCCTGACTTTC.

This clonotype was seen at least ten times. The chain links TRBV25-1 to TRBJ2-1; a weak D match, TRBD2 (6 bases). Germline CDR1 is MGHDK and CDR2 is SYGVNS. The CDR3 is 16 amino acids. Trimming shortened V by 4 bases and J by 6 bases, and 19 bases separated the two germline ends. CDR3 coding DNA: TGTGCCAGCAGTGCCTTGGTGACTAGTTCGGGCAATGAGCAGTTCTTC. It codes for CASSALVTSSGNEQFF.

The chain recombines TRBV12-3 or TRBV12-4 with TRBJ2-1, with D hard to call. The CDR3 has 17 amino acids. V lost 1 base, J lost 5 bases, and 18 bases lay in between. CDR3 in DNA: TGTGCCAGCAGTTTAGGTCGAGGAGTAGGGCCAAACAATGAGCAGTTCTTC. It yields the protein CASSLGRGVGPNNEQFF.

The sample holds a few counts of this clonotype. The chain carries TRBV20-1 and TRBJ1-1, with D unclear. Per germline, CDR1 DFQATT and CDR2 SNEGSKA (reference sequence). The V end lost 1 base, the J end lost 10 bases, and 7 bases lay between the germline ends. CDR3 length: 10 residues. For the CDR3, the DNA is TGCAGTGCTAGAGTTGGGGTAGCTTTCTTT. Translating it yields CSARVGVAFF.

This clonotype has a handful of counts. The chain carries TRBV28 and TRBJ2-1, with 8 nucleotides matching TRBD2. This CDR3 comprises 14 residues. In germline, CDR1 is MDHEN, CDR2 SYDVKM. Unmatched junction bases numbered 8, after V lost 5 bases and J lost 8 bases. The CDR3 DNA reads TGTGCCAGCAGTCCCCTACTAGCGGCGTATGAGCAGTTCTTC. Its protein product is CASSPLLAAYEQFF. Based on the CDR3 plus reference TRBV28 and TRBJ2-1, the full variable domain is DVKVTQSSRYLVKRTGEKVFLECVQDMDHENMFWYRQDPGLGLRLIYFSYDVKMKEKGDIPEGYSVSREKKERFSLILESASTNQTSMYLCASSPLLAAYEQFFGPGTRLTVL.

J is TRBJ2-3 and V is TRBV6-1; no reliable D call. The CDR3 is 10 residues long. CDR1 and CDR2 from the germline V gene are MNHNS and SASEGT. DNA of the CDR3: TGTGCATGCAGCACAGATACGCAGTATTTT. It encodes CACSTDTQYF.

This rearrangement joins TRBV5-1 to TRBJ1-2, with D uncertain. Trimming took off 4 bases at V and 7 bases at J, with 20 bases between the two ends. Germline V gives CDR1 SGHRS, CDR2 YFSETQ. The CDR3 extends over 15 amino acids. The CDR3 here is CASSGEGFSRIGYTF. The CDR3 DNA follows: TGCGCCAGCAGCGGGGAAGGATTCAGTAGAATTGGCTACACCTTC.

V gene TRBV6-2 or TRBV6-3 combines with J gene TRBJ2-2, with a tentative D call TRBD2 (6 bases). This CDR3 contains 17 residues. V was cut by 2 bases and J by 8 bases, with 21 bases left in between. Germline CDR1 and CDR2: MNHEY and SVGEGT. The CDR3 sequence: CASSYTRLVSRSGELFF. The CDR3 coding sequence is TGTGCCAGCAGTTACACTAGACTAGTTTCTCGGTCTGGGGAGCTGTTTTTT.

In the case of this clonotype: The missing conserved phenylalanine or tryptophan at the end of this CDR3 makes a read error likely. This chain uses TRBV5-1 with TRBJ2-1; perhaps TRBD2 as D (6 bases). Germline CDR1 reads SGHRS; CDR2 reads YFSETQ. The germline V and J ends were trimmed by 0 bases and 1 base, with 8 bases remaining between them. The CDR3 has 15 residues. In DNA form, the CDR3 reads TGCGCCAGCAGCTTGGTCGCGGGGTCCTACAATGAGCAGTTCCTC. It codes for CASSLVAGSYNEQFL.

The table lists this clonotype with a few counts. The J gene is TRBJ2-2, the V gene TRBV5-1, with D possibly matching TRBD2 (6 bases). CDR3 length: 13 amino acids. Germline CDR1 and CDR2: SGHRS and YFSETQ. The V end was cut by 4 bases, the J end by 6 bases, with 10 bases between. Here the CDR3 reads CASSRGEAGELFF. CDR3 sequence (DNA): TGCGCCAGCAGCCGCGGGGAGGCCGGGGAGCTGTTTTTT.

This clonotype showed up many times. The rearrangement links TRBV5-1 to TRBJ2-1; D is uncertain. The V and J ends lost 0 bases and 0 bases respectively, with 10 bases between them. The CDR3 runs to 16 residues. Germline V CDR1 and CDR2: SGHRS, YFSETQ. The CDR3 loop reads CASSLASSSSYNEQFF. The CDR3 bases are TGCGCCAGCAGCTTGGCAAGTTCGAGCTCCTACAATGAGCAGTTCTTC.

This clonotype was counted a few times. The genes are TRBV27 and TRBJ1-2; 9 bases fit TRBD1. The CDR3 has 17 amino acids. After removal of 7 bases from V and 2 bases from J, the junction contained 14 bases not matched to a gene. Germline V gene sequence: CDR1 MNHEY, CDR2 SMNVEV (reference sequence). The CDR3 here is CASTALGQGAPNYGYTF. Here the CDR3 DNA reads TGTGCCAGCACCGCTCTGGGACAGGGAGCCCCAAACTATGGCTACACCTTC.

Ten or more counts support this clonotype. The chain carries TRBV7-9 and TRBJ2-1; possible D gene TRBD1, 5 bases. The CDR3 is 12 amino acids. CDR1 and CDR2 (germline): SEHNR, FQNEAQ (reference sequence). Trimming stripped 4 bases from V and 8 bases from J, with 9 bases between. CDR3 DNA: TGTGCCAGCAGCTCAACAGGCGATGAGCAGTTCTTC. Amino acid sequence: CASSSTGDEQFF.

This clonotype occurred many times. The rearrangement links TRBV9 to TRBJ2-3, with unresolved D. CDR3 size: 12 residues. Germline CDR1 is SGDLS and CDR2 is YYNGEE. The V gene lost 5 bases and the J gene lost 6 bases, with 10 bases spanning the gap. The CDR3 region has the DNA TGTGCCAGCAGTCCCTTGGGGGATACGCAGTATTTT. Protein product: CASSPLGDTQYF.